The rows below give T cell receptor beta chains drawn from one sample of a study of breast tumors, draining lymph nodes, adjacent tissues. TCRdb reanalysed the multiplex PCR reads using MiXCR and keeps one entry per CDR3 protein. Among 150,000 to 200,000 distinct CDR3 sequences, around a third were seen once, and the ten largest hold 3.5% to 4.5%. The sequenced material came from axillary lymph node tissue. These TCRs come from a female donor with breast cancer. Some clones in this sample may be carry-over from other donors' samples. CDR3s include the opening cysteine and the closing phenylalanine or tryptophan. D genes are given only for firm matches. A row's size may be missing; if present it is once, few, many or a size class.

TRBJ2-3	TRBD2	TRBV7-2	17	many	TGTGCCAGCAGCTTAGACTGGGCGGGGGGCGGGACAGATACGCAGTATTTT	CASSLDWAGGGTDTQYF
TRBJ2-5	.	TRBV9	14	.	TGTGCCAGCAGCGTAGATCCTTATCTGGAGACCCAGTCCTTC	CASSVDPYLETQSF
TRBJ2-2	TRBD2	TRBV7-9	15	.	TGTGCCAGCAGCCTCGGGACTAGCGGGATCGAGGAGCTGTTTTTT	CASSLGTSGIEELFF
TRBJ1-2	.	TRBV2	14	many	TGTGCCAGCAGGGGACTAGGGCAGGGTTATGGCTACACCTTC	CASRGLGQGYGYTF
TRBJ2-3	TRBD2	TRBV12-3/TRBV12-4	16	many	TGTGCCAGCAGTGGGACTAGCGGGGTGCCACGTGAAGCGCAGTATTTT	CASSGTSGVPREAQYF
TRBJ2-5	.	TRBV5-5	15	many	TGTGCCAGCAGCCCCGTAACACCGGGCCGAGAGACCCAGTACTTC	CASSPVTPGRETQYF
TRBJ2-3	TRBD2	TRBV6-1	15	.	TGTGCCAGCAGTGAAGCGTCTGGACTAGCGGTTACGCAGTATTTT	CASSEASGLAVTQYF
TRBJ1-4	TRBD1	TRBV3-1	14	many	TGTGCCAGCAGTACAACAGGGGGCGTTGAAAAACTGTTTTTT	CASSTTGGVEKLFF
TRBJ1-2	.	TRBV30	8	many	TGTGCCTGGAGTCTCGGCATCTTC	CAWSLGIF
TRBJ2-5	TRBD2	TRBV5-1	19	many	TGCGCCAGCAGCTTGGAACCGGCTAGCGGGGGGAGAACAAAAGAGACCCAGTACTTC	CASSLEPASGGRTKETQYF
TRBJ1-5	.	TRBV30	13	many	TGTGCCTGGAGTGTAGAGGGTAGCCAGCCCCAGCATTTT	CAWSVEGSQPQHF
TRBJ2-7	TRBD2	TRBV2	16	many	TGTGCCAGCAGTGTCCGCCGTGGGGGCGGGGGGGGCGAGCAGTACTTC	CASSVRRGGGGGEQYF
TRBJ2-1	TRBD2	TRBV4-2	21	.	TGTGCCAGCAGCCAAACTAAGGCCACCGGGACTAGCGCGAGTGGAGGGGCGCTCCAGTTCTTC	CASSQTKATGTSASGGALQFF
TRBJ2-5	TRBD2	TRBV6-2/TRBV6-3	14	few	TGTGCCAGCAGCCCGGGACTAGCCCAAGAGACCCAGTACTTC	CASSPGLAQETQYF
TRBJ2-7	TRBD1	TRBV4-1	15	many	TGCGCCAGCAGCCAAGACCAGGACAGGGGTACGGAGCAGTACTTC	CASSQDQDRGTEQYF
TRBJ2-1	.	TRBV12-3/TRBV12-4	13	many	TGTGCCAGCAGGACCCTACTAGCCCATGAGCAGTTCTTC	CASRTLLAHEQFF
TRBJ1-1	.	TRBV6-2/TRBV6-3	13	.	TGTGCCAGCAGTTATCAGGAGAGTGTTGAAGCTTTCTTT	CASSYQESVEAFF
TRBJ2-5	TRBD2	TRBV20-1	15	.	TGCAGTGCTAGAGGGGGCGGGAGAGGCCAGGAGACCCAGTACTTC	CSARGGGRGQETQYF
TRBJ2-7	.	TRBV7-9	13	many	TGTGCCAGCAGCGATGAGGGACAACCCGAGCAGTACTTC	CASSDEGQPEQYF
TRBJ1-2	.	TRBV9	15	many	TGTGCCAGCAGCGCCGCGGGACTCCCTTCCTATGGCTACACCTTC	CASSAAGLPSYGYTF